The clone carrying this T cell receptor (beta chain) was seen only once. Antigen: not known. Other DNA sequences from this sample encode an identical CDR3 as well. This entry belongs to a study of shared clonotypes between healthy human individuals. Findings of the study overall: Blood was the sole source, and tissue repertoires probably differ. Compared with memory subsets, naive subsets generally had larger estimated richness.

Naive CD8 cells lacked CD45RO and underwent positive selection for CCR7, leaving out terminally differentiated effector memory CD45RA+ cells. Donors were healthy HIV-negative adults without recent acute infections or vaccinations. V was cut by 3 bases and J by 0 bases, with 9 bases left in between. This CDR3 is 15 amino acids long. Germline V gene sequence: CDR1 SGHTA, CDR2 FQGNSA. The sorted-subset replicate PCRs were given around 0.2 ug DNA, which is approximately 30,000 T cell genomes. The protocol was immunoSEQ multiplex PCR, while the TCRdb copy is restricted to in-frame clones and leaves out a portion. The table has roughly 2,000,000 clones, around 96% seen once.

Sequenced sample: naive CD8+ T cells sorted from blood. This chain uses TRBV7-2 with TRBJ2-1, with D possibly being TRBD1 (5 bases). The TCR comes from a young man in good health. CDR3 coding DNA: TGTGCCAGCAGCTTGGTCCAGGGCTCCTACAATGAGCAGTTCTTC. Translating gives CASSLVQGSYNEQFF.